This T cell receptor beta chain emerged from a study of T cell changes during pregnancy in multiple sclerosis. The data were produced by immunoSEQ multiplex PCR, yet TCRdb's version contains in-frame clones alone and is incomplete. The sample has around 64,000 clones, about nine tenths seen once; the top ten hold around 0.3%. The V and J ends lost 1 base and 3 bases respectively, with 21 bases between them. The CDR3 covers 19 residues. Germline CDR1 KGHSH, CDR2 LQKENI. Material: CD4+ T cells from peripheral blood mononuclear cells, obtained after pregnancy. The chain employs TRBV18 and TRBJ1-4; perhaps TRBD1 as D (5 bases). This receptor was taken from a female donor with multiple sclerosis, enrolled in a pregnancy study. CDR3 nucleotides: TGTGCCAGCTCACCACGGCCGACAGAAGCGTGGAGAGCTAATGAAAAACTGTTTTTT. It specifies CASSPRPTEAWRANEKLFF.